This TCR beta chain was identified during a study of cytomegalovirus exposure and HLA in healthy donors. Findings and limits, study-wide: Cytomegalovirus-associated TCR beta chains were listed, numbering more than 150. Most TCR beta V segments were productive about 90% or about 30% of the time in an earlier analysis. What a later analysis showed was that several of the most significant clusters appeared linked to common viral pathogens.

With regard to this clone: Its antigen remains unidentified.

In the PCR, 60 Vbeta and 13 Jbeta primers were used. Generated by immunoSEQ multiplex PCR, the TCRdb table keeps only in-frame clones and is missing some. This table holds 150,000 to 200,000 clones, just over 70% found once. V was pared by 2 bases and J by 7 bases, with 12 bases between. There are 13 residues in the CDR3. Per germline, CDR1 KGHSH and CDR2 LQKENI. This rearrangement joins TRBV18 to TRBJ2-7; possible D gene TRBD2, 5 bases. This TCR derives from a man between 18 and 35 years old in good health and CMV-seropositive. Material: PBMCs. CDR3 in amino acids: CASSPSGTGEQYV. DNA for the CDR3: TGTGCCAGCTCACCAAGTGGCACGGGGGAGCAGTACGTC.